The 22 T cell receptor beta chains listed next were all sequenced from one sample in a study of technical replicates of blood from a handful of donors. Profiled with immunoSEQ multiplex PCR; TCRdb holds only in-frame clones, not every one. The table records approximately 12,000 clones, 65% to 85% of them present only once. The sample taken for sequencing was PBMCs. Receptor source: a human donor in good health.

CDR3 region: CSVEENGDRGPYEQYF. The CDR3 nucleotides are TGCAGCGTTGAAGAAAATGGAGACAGGGGGCCCTACGAGCAGTACTTC. This chain connects TRBV29-1 to TRBJ2-7, with 10 bases matching TRBD1. V gave up 0 bases and J gave up 2 bases; unmatched junction bases: 7. This CDR3 contains 16 residues. CDR1 and CDR2 from the germline V gene are SQVTM and ANQGSEA.

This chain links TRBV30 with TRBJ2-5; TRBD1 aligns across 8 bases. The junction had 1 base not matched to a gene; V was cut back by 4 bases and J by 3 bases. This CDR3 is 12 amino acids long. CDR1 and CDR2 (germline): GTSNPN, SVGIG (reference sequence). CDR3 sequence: CAWKQGEETQYF. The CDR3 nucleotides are TGTGCCTGGAAACAGGGGGAAGAGACCCAGTACTTC.

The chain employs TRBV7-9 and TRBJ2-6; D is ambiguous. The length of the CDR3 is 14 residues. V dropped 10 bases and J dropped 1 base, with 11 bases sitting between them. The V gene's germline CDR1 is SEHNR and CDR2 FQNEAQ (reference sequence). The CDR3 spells CATIHPSGANVLTF. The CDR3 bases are TGTGCCACTATCCATCCATCTGGGGCCAACGTCCTGACTTTC.

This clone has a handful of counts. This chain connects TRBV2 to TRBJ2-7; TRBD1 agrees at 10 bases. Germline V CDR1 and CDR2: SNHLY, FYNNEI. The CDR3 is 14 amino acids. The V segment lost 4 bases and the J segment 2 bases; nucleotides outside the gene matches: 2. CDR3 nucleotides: TGTGCCAGCAGTGGGACAGGGGGACCCTACGAGCAGTACTTC. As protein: CASSGTGGPYEQYF. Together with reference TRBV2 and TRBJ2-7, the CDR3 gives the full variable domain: EPEVTQTPSHQVTQMGQEVILRCVPISNHLYFYWYRQILGQKVEFLVSFYNNEISEKSEIFDDQFSVERPDGSNFTLKIRSTKLEDSAMYFCASSGTGGPYEQYFGPGTRLTVT.

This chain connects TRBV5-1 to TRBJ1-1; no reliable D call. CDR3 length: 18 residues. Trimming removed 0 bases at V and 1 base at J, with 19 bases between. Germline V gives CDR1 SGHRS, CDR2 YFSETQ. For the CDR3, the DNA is TGCGCCAGCAGCTTGGTGATCCTAGGAGGAGTGTGGAACACTGAAGCTTTCTTT. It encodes CASSLVILGGVWNTEAFF.

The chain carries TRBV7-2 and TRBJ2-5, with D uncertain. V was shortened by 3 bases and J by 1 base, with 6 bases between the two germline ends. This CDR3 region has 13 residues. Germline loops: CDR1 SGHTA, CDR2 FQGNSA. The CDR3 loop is CASSLNFQETQYF. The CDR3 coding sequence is TGTGCCAGCAGCTTGAACTTCCAAGAGACCCAGTACTTC.

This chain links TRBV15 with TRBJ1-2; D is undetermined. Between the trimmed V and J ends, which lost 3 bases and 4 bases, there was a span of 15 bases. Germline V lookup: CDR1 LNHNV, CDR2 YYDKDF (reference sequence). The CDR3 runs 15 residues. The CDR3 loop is CATSSNRGQVYGYTF. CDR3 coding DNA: TGTGCCACCAGCAGTAATAGAGGCCAAGTCTATGGCTACACCTTC.

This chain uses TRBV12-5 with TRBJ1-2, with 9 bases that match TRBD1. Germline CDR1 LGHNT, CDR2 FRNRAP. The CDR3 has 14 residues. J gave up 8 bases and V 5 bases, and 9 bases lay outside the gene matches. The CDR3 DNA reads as TGTGCTAGTGGTCTCCGGGACAGGGTCGGAGGCTACACCTTC. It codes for CASGLRDRVGGYTF.

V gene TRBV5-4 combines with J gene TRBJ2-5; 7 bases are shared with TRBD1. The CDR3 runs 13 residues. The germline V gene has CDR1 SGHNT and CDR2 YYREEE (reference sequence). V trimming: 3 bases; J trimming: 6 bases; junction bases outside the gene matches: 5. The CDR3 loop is CASSSDRAKTQYF. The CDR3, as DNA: TGTGCCAGCAGCTCTGACAGGGCCAAGACCCAGTACTTC. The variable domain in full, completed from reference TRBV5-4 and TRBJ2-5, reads ETGVTQSPTHLIKTRGQQVTLRCSSQSGHNTVSWYQQALGQGPQFIFQYYREEENGRGNFPPRFSGLQFPNYSSELNVNALELDDSALYLCASSSDRAKTQYFGPGTRLLVL.

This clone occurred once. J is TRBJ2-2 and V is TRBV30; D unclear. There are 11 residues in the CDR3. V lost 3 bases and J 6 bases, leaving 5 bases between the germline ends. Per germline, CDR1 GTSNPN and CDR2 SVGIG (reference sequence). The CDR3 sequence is CAWRAAGELFF. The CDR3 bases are TGTGCCTGGAGGGCCGCCGGGGAGCTGTTTTTT.

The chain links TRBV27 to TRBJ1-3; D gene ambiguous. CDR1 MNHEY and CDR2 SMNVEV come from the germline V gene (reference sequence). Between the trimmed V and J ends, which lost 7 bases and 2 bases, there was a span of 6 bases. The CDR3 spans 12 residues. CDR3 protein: CASISAGNTIYF. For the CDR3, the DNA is TGTGCCAGCATTTCCGCTGGAAACACCATATATTTT.

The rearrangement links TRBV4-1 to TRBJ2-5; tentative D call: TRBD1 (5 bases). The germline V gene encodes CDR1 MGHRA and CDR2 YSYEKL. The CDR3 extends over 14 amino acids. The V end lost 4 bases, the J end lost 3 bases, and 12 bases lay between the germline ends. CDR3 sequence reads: CASSLTGNEETQYF. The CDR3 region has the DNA TGCGCCAGCAGCCTTACAGGTAACGAAGAGACCCAGTACTTC.

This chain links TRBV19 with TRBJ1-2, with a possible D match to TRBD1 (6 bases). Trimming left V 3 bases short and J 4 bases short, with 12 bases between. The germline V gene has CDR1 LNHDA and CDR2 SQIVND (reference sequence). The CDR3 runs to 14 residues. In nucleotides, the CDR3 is TGTGCCAGTAGTATCTGGGGCAGGGGCTATGGCTACACCTTC. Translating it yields CASSIWGRGYGYTF.

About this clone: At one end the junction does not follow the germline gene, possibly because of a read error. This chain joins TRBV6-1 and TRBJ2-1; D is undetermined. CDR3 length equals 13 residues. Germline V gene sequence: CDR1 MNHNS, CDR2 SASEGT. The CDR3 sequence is CASREGFRNEQFF. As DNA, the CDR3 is TGTGCCAGCAGGGAAGGGTTTCGGAATGAGCAGTTCTTC.

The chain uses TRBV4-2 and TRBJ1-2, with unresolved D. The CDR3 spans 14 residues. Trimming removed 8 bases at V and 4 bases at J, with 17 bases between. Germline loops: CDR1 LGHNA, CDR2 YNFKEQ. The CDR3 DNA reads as TGTGCCAGCTCCTCAGGAGGGCCCGGCTATGGCTACACCTTC. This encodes CASSSGGPGYGYTF.

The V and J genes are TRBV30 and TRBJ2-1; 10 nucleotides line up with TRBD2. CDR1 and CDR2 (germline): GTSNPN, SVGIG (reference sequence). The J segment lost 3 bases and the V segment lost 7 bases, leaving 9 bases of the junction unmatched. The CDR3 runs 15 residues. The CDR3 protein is CAFQLASGSYNEQFF. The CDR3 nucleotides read TGTGCCTTTCAGCTGGCTAGCGGGAGCTACAATGAGCAGTTCTTC.

CDR3 amino acids: CASSPGTRNTGELFF. CDR3 coding DNA: TGCGCCAGCAGTCCCGGGACTCGAAACACCGGGGAGCTGTTTTTT. V usage is TRBV5-1 and J usage is TRBJ2-2, with TRBD2 as a possible D gene (6 bases). This CDR3 comprises 15 residues. Germline CDR1 SGHRS, CDR2 YFSETQ. Between the trimmed V and J ends, which lost 5 bases and 2 bases, there was a span of 13 bases. Combining the CDR3 with reference TRBV5-1 and TRBJ2-2 gives the whole variable domain KAGVTQTPRYLIKTRGQQVTLSCSPISGHRSVSWYQQTPGQGLQFLFEYFSETQRNKGNFPGRFSGRQFSNSRSEMNVSTLELGDSALYLCASSPGTRNTGELFFGEGSRLTVL.

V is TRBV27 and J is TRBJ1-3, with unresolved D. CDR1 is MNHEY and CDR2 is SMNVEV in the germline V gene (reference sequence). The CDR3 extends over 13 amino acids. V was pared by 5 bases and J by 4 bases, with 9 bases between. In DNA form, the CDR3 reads TGTGCCAGCAGTAATACAGTCGGAAACACCATATATTTT. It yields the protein CASSNTVGNTIYF.

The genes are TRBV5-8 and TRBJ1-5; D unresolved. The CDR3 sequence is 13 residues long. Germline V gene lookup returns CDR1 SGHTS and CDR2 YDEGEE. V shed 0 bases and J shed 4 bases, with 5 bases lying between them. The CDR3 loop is CASSLDRNQPQHF. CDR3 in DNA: TGTGCCAGCAGCTTGGACAGAAATCAGCCCCAGCATTTT. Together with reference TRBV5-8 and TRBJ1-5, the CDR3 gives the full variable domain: EAGVTQSPTHLIKTRGQQATLRCSPISGHTSVYWYQQALGLGLQFLLWYDEGEERNRGNFPPRFSGRQFPNYSSELNVNALELEDSALYLCASSLDRNQPQHFGDGTRLSIL.

Written as DNA, the CDR3 is TGTGCCAGTAGTATCGGTACAGGAACGGATTATGGCTACACCTTC. Amino acid sequence: CASSIGTGTDYGYTF. This chain links TRBV19 with TRBJ1-2; D may be TRBD1 (5 bases). In germline, CDR1 is LNHDA, CDR2 SQIVND (reference sequence). CDR3 length equals 15 residues. V was shortened by 3 bases and J by 5 bases, with 16 bases between the two germline ends.

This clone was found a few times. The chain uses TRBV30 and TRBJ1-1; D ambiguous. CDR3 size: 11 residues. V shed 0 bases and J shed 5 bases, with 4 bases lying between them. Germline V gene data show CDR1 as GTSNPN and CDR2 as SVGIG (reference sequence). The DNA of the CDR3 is TGTGCCTGGAGTGTACAAACTGAAGCTTTCTTT. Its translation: CAWSVQTEAFF.

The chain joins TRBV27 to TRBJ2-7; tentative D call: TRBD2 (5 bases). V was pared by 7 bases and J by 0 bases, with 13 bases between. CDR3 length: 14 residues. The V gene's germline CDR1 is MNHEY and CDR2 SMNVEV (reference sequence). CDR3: CASKPGYNSYEQYF. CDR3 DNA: TGTGCCAGCAAACCGGGATATAACTCCTACGAGCAGTACTTC.